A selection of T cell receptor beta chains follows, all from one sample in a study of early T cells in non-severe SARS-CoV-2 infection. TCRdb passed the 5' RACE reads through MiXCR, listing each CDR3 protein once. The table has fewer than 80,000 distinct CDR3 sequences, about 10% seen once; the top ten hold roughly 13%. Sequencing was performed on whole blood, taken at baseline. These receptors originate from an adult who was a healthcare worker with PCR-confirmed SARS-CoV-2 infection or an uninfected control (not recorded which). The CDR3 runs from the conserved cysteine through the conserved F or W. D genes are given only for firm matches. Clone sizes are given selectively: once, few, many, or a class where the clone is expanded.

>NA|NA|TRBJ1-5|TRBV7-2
TGTGCCAGCAGCTTAGGTCCCGGAGGCAATCAGCCCCAGCATTTT
CASSLGPGGNQPQHF
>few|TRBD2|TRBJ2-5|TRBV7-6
TGTGCCAGCGCGGGGAGGGCGGAGACCCAGTACTTC
CASAGRAETQYF
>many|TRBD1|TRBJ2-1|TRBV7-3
TGTGCCAGCAGCTATGGACAGGGGGCAGGCAATGAGCAGTTCTTC
CASSYGQGAGNEQFF
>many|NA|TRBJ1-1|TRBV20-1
TGCAGCGGAAGATCTGACAGGAACACTGAAGCTTTCTTT
CSGRSDRNTEAFF
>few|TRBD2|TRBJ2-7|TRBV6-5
TGTGCCAGCAGTTACAGCGGGGGCCTTCGAGGGGAGCAGTACTTC
CASSYSGGLRGEQYF
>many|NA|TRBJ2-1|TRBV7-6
TGTGCCAGCAGCTTAGACGATAGTCGGGGCAATGAGCAGTTCTTC
CASSLDDSRGNEQFF
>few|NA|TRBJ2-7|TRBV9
TGTGCCAGCAGTTTAGCGGTTCAAGCCTACGAGCAGTACTTC
CASSLAVQAYEQYF
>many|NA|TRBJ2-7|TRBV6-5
TGTGCCAGCGAGGACCTCCAAACTTACGAGCAGTACTTC
CASEDLQTYEQYF
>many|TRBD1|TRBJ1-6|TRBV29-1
TGCAGCGTTGAACCCTCCCGGGACAGGGGGAAAAGCTCCTATAATTCACCCCTCCACTTT
CSVEPSRDRGKSSYNSPLHF
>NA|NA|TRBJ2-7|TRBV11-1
TGTGCCAGCAGCTTAGCGGGGGTCGATACCTACGAGCAGTACTTC
CASSLAGVDTYEQYF
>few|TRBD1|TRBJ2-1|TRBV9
TGTGCCAGCAGCTTAGCAAGGACAGGGTACAATGAGCAGTTCTTC
CASSLARTGYNEQFF
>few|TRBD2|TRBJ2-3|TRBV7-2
TGTGCCAGCAGCTTAGTTCAGTCTAGCGGGAGGCTGGCAGATACGCAGTATTTT
CASSLVQSSGRLADTQYF
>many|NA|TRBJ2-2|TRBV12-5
TGTGCTAGTGGATCAGATTTGGGAACCGGGGAGCTGTTTTTT
CASGSDLGTGELFF
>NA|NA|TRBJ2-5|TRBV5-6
TGTGCCAGCAGCTTGAACTACCAAGAGACCCAGTACTTC
CASSLNYQETQYF
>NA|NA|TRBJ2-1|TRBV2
TGTGCCTCTACGCGCAATAATGAGCAGTTCTTC
CASTRNNEQFF
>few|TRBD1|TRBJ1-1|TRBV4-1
TGCGCCAGAGACAGGGGAGGGACTGAAGCTTTCTTT
CARDRGGTEAFF
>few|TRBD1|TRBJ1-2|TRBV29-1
TGCAGCGTTGATGGGGACAGTTACTATGGCTACACCTTC
CSVDGDSYYGYTF
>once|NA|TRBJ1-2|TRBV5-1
TGCGCCAGCAGCTTGGGAGGGGACTATGGCTACACCTTC
CASSLGGDYGYTF
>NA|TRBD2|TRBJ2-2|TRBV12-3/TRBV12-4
TGTGCCAGCAGCCACCTAGCGGGAGGGCTTAGGTATGCCGGGGAGCTGTTTTTT
CASSHLAGGLRYAGELFF
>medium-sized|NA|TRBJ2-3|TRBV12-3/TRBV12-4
TGTGCCAGCAGTTATGGGCAGGGGTCTAAAGATACGCAGTATTTT
CASSYGQGSKDTQYF
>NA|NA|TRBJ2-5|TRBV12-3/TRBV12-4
TGTGCCAGCAGTTTTAGGGCGGGACCGCTGCAAGAGACCCAGTACTTC
CASSFRAGPLQETQYF
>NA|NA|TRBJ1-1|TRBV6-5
TGTGCCAGCAGTTACGATGCCAGAAACACTGAAGCTTTCTTT
CASSYDARNTEAFF
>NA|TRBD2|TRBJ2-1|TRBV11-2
TGTGCCAGCAGCCCCCTGCGGGGACTATCCTACAATGAGCAGTTCTTC
CASSPLRGLSYNEQFF
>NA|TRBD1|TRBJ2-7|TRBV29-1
TGCAGCGTGACAGGGGGGTACGAGCAGTACTTC
CSVTGGYEQYF
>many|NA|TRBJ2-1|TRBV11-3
TGTGCCAGCAGCTTGGGGGGCGGGAGAGGAAATGAGCAGTTCTTC
CASSLGGGRGNEQFF
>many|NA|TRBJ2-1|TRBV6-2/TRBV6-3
TGTGCCAGCAGTTTGGGGCCTGAGCAGTTCTTC
CASSLGPEQFF
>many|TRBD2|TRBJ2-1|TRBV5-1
TGCGCCAGCAGCTTGAGCGCGGGAGGGTCCTACAATGAGCAGTTCTTC
CASSLSAGGSYNEQFF
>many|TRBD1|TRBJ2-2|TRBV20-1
TGCAGTGCTCCGAAGGGGGACAGGCGAACCGGGGAGCTGTTTTTT
CSAPKGDRRTGELFF
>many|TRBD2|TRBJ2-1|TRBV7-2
TGTGCCAGCAGCCCCCGGACTAGCGGGACCTACAATGAGCAGTTCTTC
CASSPRTSGTYNEQFF
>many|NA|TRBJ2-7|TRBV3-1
TGTGCCAGCAGCCAAGAAAGGGGAGAGAGAGGCGAGCAGTACTTC
CASSQERGERGEQYF
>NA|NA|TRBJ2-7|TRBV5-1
TGCGCCAGCAGCCCCGGGACGAGCGAGCAGTACTTC
CASSPGTSEQYF
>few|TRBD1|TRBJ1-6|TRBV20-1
TGCAGTGCTGCCACTGGGACAGGGGGCTTGAATTCACCCCTCCACTTT
CSAATGTGGLNSPLHF
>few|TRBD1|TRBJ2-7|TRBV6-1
TGTGCCAGCAGTGAACCCGGCAGGGGGAAAGGCGACGAGCAGTACTTC
CASSEPGRGKGDEQYF
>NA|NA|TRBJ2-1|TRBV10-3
TGTGCCATCAGTGGGCTGACCCTAGGTGAGCAGTTCTTC
CAISGLTLGEQFF
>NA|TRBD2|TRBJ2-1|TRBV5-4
TGTGCCAGCAGCTTCCCCCGAAGGACTAGCGGCAACAATGAGCAGTTCTTC
CASSFPRRTSGNNEQFF
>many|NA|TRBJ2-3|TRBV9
TGTGCCAGCAGCGTATCCGGGGGCACAGATACGCAGTATTTT
CASSVSGGTDTQYF
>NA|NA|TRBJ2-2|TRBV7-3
TGTGCCAGCAGCTCCCTAGCCACCGGGGAGCTGTTTTTT
CASSSLATGELFF
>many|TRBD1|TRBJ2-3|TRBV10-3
TGTGCCATCAGTGAGCCGATTGCGTGGACAGGGATCACAGATACGCAGTATTTT
CAISEPIAWTGITDTQYF
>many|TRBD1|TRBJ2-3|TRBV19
TGTGCCAGTAGTAAGGGACAGGGGAGCGCAGATACGCAGTATTTT
CASSKGQGSADTQYF
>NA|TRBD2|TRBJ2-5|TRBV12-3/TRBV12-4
TGTGCCAGCAGTTTAGCTCTTAGCGGGAAGACCCGGGAGACCCAGTACTTC
CASSLALSGKTRETQYF
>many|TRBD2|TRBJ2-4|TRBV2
TGTGCCAGCAGTGAAAGATCTAGCGGGGATATTCAGTACTTC
CASSERSSGDIQYF
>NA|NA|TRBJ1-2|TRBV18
TGTGCCAGCTCACCAGAGGGTCTCTATGGCTACACCTTC
CASSPEGLYGYTF
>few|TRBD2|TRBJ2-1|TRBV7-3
TGTGCCAGCAGCGCCGGGACTAGCGGATACAATGAGCAGTTCTTC
CASSAGTSGYNEQFF
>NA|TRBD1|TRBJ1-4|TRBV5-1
TGCGCCAGCAGCCTAGACCAAGGGACAGGGTCGAATGAAAAACTGTTTTTT
CASSLDQGTGSNEKLFF
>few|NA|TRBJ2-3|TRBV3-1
TGTGCCAGCAGCCAAGAGATAAATCGCGGGAAGGCAGATACGCAGTATTTT
CASSQEINRGKADTQYF
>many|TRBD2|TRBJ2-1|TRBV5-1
TGCGCCAGCAGCTTACTAGCGGGAGATGCAAATGAGCAGTTCTTC
CASSLLAGDANEQFF
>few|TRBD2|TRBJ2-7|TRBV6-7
TGTGCCAGCAGGGTGCTAGCGGGGGCCGGAGGGTCCTACGAGCAGTACTTC
CASRVLAGAGGSYEQYF
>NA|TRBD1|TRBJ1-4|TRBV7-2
TGTGCCAGCAGCTTGACGGTGGGGACAGGGGAAAAACTGTTTTTT
CASSLTVGTGEKLFF
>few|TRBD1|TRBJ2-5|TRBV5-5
TGTGCCAGCAGCTTGGAACCACCGGGACAGGGGGCGACCCAAGAGACCCAGTACTTC
CASSLEPPGQGATQETQYF
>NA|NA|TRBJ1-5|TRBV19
TGTGCCAGTAGTATAGCGACAACGAATCAGCCCCAGCATTTT
CASSIATTNQPQHF
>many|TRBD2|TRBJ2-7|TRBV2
TGTGCCAGCGGGCTAGCGGAGGCCAACGAGCAGTACTTC
CASGLAEANEQYF
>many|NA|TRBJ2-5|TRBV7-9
TGTGCCAGCAGCTCACTAGGGACGGGGAGAGAGACCCAGTACTTC
CASSSLGTGRETQYF
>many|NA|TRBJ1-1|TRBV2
TGTGCCAGCAGTGAATCCGGGGGCACTGAAGCTTTCTTT
CASSESGGTEAFF
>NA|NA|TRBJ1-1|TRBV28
TGTGCCAGCAGGGGCGGGATCATTGAAGCTTTCTTT
CASRGGIIEAFF